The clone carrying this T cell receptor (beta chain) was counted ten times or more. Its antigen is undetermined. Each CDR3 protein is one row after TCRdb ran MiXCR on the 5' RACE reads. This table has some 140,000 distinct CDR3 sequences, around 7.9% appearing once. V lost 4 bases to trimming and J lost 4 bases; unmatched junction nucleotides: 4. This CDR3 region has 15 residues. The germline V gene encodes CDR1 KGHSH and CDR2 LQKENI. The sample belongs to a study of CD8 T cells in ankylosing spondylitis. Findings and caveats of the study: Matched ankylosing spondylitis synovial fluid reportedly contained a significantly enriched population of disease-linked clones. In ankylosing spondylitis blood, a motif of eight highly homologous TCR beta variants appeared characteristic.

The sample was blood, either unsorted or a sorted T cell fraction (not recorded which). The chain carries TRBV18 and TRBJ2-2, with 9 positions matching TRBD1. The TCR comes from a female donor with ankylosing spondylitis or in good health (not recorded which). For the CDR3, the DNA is TGTGCCAGCTCACTGGGACAGGGAAGCACCGGGGAGCTGTTTTTT. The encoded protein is CASSLGQGSTGELFF.